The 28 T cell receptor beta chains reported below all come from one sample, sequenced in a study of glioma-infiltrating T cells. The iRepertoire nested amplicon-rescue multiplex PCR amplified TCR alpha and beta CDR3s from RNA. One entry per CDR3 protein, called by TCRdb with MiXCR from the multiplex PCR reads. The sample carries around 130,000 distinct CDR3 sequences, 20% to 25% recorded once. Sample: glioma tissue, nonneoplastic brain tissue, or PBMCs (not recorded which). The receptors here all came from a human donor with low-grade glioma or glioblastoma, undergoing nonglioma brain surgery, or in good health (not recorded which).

CDR3 loop: CASSVGQGDGADTQYF. CDR3 DNA: TGTGCCAGCAGCGTAGGTCAAGGGGACGGGGCAGATACGCAGTATTTT. The chain links TRBV7-4 to TRBJ2-3, with D perhaps given as TRBD1 or TRBD2 (5 bases each). The CDR3 has 16 residues. Germline lookup yields CDR1 SGHVT and CDR2 SQSDAQ. Trimming shortened V by 5 bases and J by 4 bases, and 19 bases separated the two germline ends.

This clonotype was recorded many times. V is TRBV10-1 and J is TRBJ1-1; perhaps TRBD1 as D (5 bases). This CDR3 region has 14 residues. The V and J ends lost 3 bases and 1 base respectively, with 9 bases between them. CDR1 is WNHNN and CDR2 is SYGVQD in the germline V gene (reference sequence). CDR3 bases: TGCGCCAGCAGTGATGGACACACGAACACTGAAGCTTTCTTT. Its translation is CASSDGHTNTEAFF.

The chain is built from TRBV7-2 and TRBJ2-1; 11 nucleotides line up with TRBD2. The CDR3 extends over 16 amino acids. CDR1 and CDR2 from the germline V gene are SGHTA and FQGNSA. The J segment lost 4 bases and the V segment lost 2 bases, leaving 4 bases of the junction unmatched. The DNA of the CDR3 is TGTGCCAGCAGCTTACTACTAGCGGGGGATTACAATGAGCAGTTCTTC. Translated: CASSLLLAGDYNEQFF.

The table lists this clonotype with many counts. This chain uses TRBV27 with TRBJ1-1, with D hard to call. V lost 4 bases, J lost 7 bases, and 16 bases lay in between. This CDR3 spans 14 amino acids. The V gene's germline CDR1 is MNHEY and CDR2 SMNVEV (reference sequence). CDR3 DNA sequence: TGTGCCAGCAGTTCGGAGGGTAGGGAAGGTGAAGCTTTCTTT. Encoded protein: CASSSEGREGEAFF.

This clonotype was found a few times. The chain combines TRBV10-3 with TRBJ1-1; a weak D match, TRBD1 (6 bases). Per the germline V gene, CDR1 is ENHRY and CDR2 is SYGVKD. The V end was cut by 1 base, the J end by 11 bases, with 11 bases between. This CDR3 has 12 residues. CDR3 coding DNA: TGTGCCATCAGTGAGTTAAACAGGGTTGCTTTCTTT. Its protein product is CAISELNRVAFF.

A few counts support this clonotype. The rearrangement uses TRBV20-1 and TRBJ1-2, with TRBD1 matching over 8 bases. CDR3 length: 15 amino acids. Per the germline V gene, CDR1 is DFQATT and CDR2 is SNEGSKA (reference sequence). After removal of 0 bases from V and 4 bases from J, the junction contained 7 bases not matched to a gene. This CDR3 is CSARDRGQEIYGYTF. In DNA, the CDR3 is TGCAGTGCTAGAGATAGGGGACAGGAAATCTATGGCTACACCTTC.

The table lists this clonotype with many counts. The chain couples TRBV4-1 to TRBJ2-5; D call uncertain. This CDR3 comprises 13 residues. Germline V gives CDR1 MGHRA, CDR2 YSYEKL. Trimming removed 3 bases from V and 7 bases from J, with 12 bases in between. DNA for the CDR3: TGCGCCAGCAGCCAGACGGGCTCATGGACCCAGTACTTC. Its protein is CASSQTGSWTQYF.

The CDR3 reads CASTENRVPLSEQYV. The CDR3 DNA reads TGTGCCAGCACAGAAAACAGGGTCCCATTGAGCGAGCAGTACGTC. V is TRBV2 and J is TRBJ2-7, with D maybe TRBD1 (6 bases). Between the trimmed V and J ends, which lost 7 bases and 6 bases, there was a span of 22 bases. CDR1 and CDR2 from the germline V gene are SNHLY and FYNNEI. The CDR3 covers 15 residues.

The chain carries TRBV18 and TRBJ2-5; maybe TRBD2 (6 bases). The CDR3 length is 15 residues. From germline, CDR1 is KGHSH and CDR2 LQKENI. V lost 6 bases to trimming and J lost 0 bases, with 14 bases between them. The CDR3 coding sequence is TGTGCCAGCTCGCCCTGGGACTCTAACCAAGAGACCCAGTACTTC. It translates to CASSPWDSNQETQYF.

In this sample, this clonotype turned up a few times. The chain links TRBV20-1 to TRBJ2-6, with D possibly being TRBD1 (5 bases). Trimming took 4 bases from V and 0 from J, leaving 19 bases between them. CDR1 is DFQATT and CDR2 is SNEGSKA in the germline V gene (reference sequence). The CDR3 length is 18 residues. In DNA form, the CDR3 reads TGCAGTGCTATGACTCTTGGGCAGGGTGACTCTGGGGCCAACGTCCTGACTTTC. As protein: CSAMTLGQGDSGANVLTF.

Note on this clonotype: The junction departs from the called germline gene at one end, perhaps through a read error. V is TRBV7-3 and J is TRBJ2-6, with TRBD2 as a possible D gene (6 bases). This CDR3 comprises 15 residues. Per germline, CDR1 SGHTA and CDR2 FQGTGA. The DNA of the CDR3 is TGTGCTAGCAGCCCCGGAGAGACCGGGGGCAACGTCCTGACTTTC. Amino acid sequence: CASSPGETGGNVLTF. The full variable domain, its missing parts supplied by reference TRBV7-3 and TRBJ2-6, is GAGVSQTPSNKVTEKGKYVELRCDPISGHTALYWYRQSLGQGPEFLIYFQGTGAADDSGLPNDRFFAVRPEGSVSTLKIQRTERGDSAVYLCASSPGETGGNVLTFGAGSRLTVL.

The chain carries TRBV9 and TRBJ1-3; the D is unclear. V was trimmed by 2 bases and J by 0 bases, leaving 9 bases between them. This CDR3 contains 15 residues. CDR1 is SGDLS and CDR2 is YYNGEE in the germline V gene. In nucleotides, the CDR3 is TGTGCCAGCAGCGTGTTTGCGGGCTCTGGAAACACCATATATTTT. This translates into CASSVFAGSGNTIYF.

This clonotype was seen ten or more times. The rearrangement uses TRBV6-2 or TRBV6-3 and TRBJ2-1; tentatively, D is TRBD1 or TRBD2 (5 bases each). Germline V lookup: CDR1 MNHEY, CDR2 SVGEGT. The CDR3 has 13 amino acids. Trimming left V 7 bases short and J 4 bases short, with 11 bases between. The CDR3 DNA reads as TGTGCCAGCACCCGGGACCCGTACAATGAGCAGTTCTTC. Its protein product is CASTRDPYNEQFF.

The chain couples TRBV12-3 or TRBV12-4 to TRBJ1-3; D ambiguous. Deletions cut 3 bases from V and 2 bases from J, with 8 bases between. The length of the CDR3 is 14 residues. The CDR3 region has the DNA TGTGCCAGCAGTTTTTACGGCACTGGAAACACCATATATTTT. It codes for CASSFYGTGNTIYF.

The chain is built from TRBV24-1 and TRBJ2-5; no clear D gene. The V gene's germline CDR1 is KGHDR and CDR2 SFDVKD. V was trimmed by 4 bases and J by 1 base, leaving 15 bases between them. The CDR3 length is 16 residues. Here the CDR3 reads CATSDPDEDAQETQYF. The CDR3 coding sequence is TGTGCCACCAGTGACCCGGACGAAGACGCCCAAGAGACCCAGTACTTC.

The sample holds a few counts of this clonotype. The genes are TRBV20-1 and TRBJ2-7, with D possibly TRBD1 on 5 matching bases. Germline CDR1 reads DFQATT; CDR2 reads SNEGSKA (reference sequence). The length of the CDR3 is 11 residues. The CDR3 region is CLRGRDYEQYV. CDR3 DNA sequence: TGCTTAAGGGGCAGGGACTACGAGCAGTACGTC.

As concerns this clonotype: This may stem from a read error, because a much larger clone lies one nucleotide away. As DNA, the CDR3 is TGTGCCACCAGTGATACTCGAGGGGCCCACCAAGATACCCAGTACTTC. This translates into CATSDTRGAHQDTQYF. The chain uses TRBV24-1 and TRBJ2-5; either TRBD1 or TRBD2 may supply D (5 bases each). CDR1 KGHDR and CDR2 SFDVKD come from the germline V gene. The CDR3 consists of 16 residues.

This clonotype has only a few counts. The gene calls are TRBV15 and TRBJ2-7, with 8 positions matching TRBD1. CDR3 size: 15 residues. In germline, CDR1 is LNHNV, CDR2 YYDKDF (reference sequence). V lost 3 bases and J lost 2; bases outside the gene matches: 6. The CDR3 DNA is TGTGCCACCAGCAGGAACCTCAGGGGGCCCTACGAGCAGTACGTC. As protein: CATSRNLRGPYEQYV.

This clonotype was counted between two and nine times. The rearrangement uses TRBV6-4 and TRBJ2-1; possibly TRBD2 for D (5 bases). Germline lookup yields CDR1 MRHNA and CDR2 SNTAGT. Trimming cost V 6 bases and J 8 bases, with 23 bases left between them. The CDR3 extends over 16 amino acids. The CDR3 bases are TGTGCCAGCAGCGCTAAGGGAGCGCAATTGAAGTATGAGCAGTTCTTC. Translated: CASSAKGAQLKYEQFF.

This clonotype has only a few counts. In nucleotides, the CDR3 is TGTGCCAGCAGCTTAATGGGGGCAGCAGATACGCAGTATTTT. It translates to CASSLMGAADTQYF. This rearrangement joins TRBV7-3 to TRBJ2-3, with a tentative D call TRBD1 (6 bases). This CDR3 has 14 amino acids. Germline CDR1 and CDR2: SGHTA and FQGTGA. V gave up 1 base and J gave up 4 bases, with 9 bases separating them.

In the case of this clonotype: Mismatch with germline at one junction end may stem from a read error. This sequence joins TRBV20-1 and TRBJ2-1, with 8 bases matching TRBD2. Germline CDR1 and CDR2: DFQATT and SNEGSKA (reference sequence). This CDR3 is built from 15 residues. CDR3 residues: CSAREPGGGYNEEFF. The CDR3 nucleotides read TGCAGTGCTAGGGAACCTGGCGGGGGGTACAATGAGGAGTTCTTC.

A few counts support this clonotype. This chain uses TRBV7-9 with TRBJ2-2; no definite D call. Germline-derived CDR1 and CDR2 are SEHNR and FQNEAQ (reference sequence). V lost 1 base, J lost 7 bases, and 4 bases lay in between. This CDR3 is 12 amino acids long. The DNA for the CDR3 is TGTGCCAGCAGCTTAGTTGTCGGGGAGCTGTTTTTT. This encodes CASSLVVGELFF. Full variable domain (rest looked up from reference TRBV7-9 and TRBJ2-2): DTGVSQNPRHKITKRGQNVTFRCDPISEHNRLYWYRQTLGQGPEFLTYFQNEAQLEKSRLLSDRFSAERPKGSFSTLEIQRTEQGDSAMYLCASSLVVGELFFGEGSRLTVL.

The DNA of the CDR3 is TGTGCCAGCAGATTAGGAGGGCCGGTCTATGGCTACACCTTC. Translated, it gives CASRLGGPVYGYTF. The rearrangement links TRBV5-8 to TRBJ1-2; D is uncertain. CDR1 is SGHTS and CDR2 is YDEGEE in the germline V gene. The CDR3 totals 14 residues. V shed 5 bases and J shed 4 bases, with 15 bases lying between them. Combining the CDR3 with reference TRBV5-8 and TRBJ1-2 gives the whole variable domain EAGVTQSPTHLIKTRGQQATLRCSPISGHTSVYWYQQALGLGLQFLLWYDEGEERNRGNFPPRFSGRQFPNYSSELNVNALELEDSALYLCASRLGGPVYGYTFGSGTRLTVV.

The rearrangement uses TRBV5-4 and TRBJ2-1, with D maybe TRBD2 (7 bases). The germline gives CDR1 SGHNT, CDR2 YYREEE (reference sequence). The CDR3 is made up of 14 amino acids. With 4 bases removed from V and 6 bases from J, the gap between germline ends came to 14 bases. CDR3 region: CASSNGGPLNEQFF. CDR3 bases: TGTGCCAGCAGCAACGGGGGGCCCCTCAATGAGCAGTTCTTC.

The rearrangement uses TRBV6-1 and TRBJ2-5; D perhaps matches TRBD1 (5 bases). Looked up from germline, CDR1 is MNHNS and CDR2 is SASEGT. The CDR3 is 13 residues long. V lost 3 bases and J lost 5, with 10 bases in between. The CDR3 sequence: CASSEGLAETQYF. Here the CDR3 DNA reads TGTGCCAGCAGTGAGGGGCTCGCGGAGACCCAGTACTTC.

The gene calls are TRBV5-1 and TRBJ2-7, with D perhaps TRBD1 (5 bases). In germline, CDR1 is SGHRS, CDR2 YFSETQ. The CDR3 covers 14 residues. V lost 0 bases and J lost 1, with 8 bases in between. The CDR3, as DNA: TGCGCCAGCAGCTTGGCGGCAGGGTCCTACGAGCAGTACGTC. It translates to CASSLAAGSYEQYV.

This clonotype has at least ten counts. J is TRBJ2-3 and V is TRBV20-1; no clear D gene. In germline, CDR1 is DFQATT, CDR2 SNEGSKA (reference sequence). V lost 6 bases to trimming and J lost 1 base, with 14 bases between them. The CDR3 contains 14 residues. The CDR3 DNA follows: TGCAGTGCCCCCCCCAATAGAGGCACAGATACGCAGTATTTT. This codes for CSAPPNRGTDTQYF.

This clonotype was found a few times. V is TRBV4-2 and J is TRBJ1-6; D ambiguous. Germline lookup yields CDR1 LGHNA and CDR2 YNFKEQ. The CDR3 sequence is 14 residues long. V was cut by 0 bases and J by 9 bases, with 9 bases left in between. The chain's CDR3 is CASSQDTRASPLHF. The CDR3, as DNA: TGTGCCAGCAGCCAAGATACGAGGGCTTCACCCCTCCACTTT.